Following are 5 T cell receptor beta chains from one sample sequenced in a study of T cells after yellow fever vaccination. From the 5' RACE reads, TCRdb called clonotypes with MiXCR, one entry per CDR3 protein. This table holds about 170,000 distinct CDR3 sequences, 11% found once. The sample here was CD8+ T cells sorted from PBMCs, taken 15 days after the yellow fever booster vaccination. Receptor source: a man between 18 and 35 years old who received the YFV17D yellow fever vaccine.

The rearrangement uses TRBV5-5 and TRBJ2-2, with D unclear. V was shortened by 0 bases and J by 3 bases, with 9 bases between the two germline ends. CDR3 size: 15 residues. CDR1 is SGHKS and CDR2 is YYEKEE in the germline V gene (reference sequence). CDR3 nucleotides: TGTGCCAGCAGCTTGGGACGGCTTCACACCGGGGAGCTGTTTTTT. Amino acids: CASSLGRLHTGELFF.

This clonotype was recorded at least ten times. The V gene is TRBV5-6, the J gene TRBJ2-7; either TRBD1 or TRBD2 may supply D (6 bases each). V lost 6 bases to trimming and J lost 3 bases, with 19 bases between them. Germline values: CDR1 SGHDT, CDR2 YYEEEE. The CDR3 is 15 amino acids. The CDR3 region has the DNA TGTGCCAGCACCTCGGAGGGGGGATTGGACTACGAGCAGTACTTC. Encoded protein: CASTSEGGLDYEQYF.

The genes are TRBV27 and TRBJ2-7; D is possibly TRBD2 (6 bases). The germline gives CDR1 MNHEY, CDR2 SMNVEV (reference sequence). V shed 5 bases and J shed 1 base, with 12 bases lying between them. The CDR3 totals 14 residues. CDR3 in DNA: TGTGCCAGCAGTCCGGAGGGTACTTCCTACGAGCAGTACTTC. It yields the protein CASSPEGTSYEQYF.

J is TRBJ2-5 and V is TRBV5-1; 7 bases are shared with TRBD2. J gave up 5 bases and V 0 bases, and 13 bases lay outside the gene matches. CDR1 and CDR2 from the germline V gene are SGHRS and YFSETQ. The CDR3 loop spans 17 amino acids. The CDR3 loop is CASSLASGLDLAETQYF. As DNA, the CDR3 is TGCGCCAGCAGCTTGGCCAGTGGACTAGACCTTGCGGAGACCCAGTACTTC.

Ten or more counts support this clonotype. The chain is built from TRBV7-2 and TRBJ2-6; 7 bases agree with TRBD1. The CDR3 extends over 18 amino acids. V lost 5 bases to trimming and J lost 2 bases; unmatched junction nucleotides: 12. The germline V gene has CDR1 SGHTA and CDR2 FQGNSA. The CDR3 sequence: CASSLSTGPSAGANVLTF. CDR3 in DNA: TGTGCCAGCAGCCTTTCGACAGGGCCATCCGCTGGGGCCAACGTCCTGACTTTC.